This entry features one T cell receptor (beta chain) sequence. Original processing methods: Estimation of nucleated cell counts was performed using reference gene primer amplification. Method: immunoSEQ multiplex PCR; TCRdb's copy keeps in-frame clones and lacks some. V and J calls and clone size are copied from that table; D and trimming were computed from the DNA. The sample lists about 100,000 clones; more than 65% were seen once. Germline-derived CDR1 and CDR2 are LGHNA and YNFKEQ. Trimming left V 0 bases short and J 4 bases short, with 10 bases between. The CDR3 length is 15 residues. This record comes from a study of blood T cell repertoires in COVID-19. On the study more broadly: Sites in the United States, Italy and Spain provided acute and convalescent COVID-19 samples. From T cells, B-cell-depleted T cells, or PBMCs came the material, which was cDNA or gDNA.

This chain links TRBV4-2 with TRBJ1-3; weak D call: TRBD1 (5 bases). This clonotype originated in a woman in her 70s with acute or convalescent COVID-19. Sample: peripheral blood. The CDR3 reads CASSQDGAVGNTIYF. For the CDR3, the DNA is TGTGCCAGCAGCCAAGATGGGGCGGTAGGAAACACCATATATTTT.